This T cell receptor beta chain was profiled in a study of PD-L1 blockade in urothelial cancer. The overall study: Patients with male sex and bladder-origin urothelial cancer accounted for most of the roughly 30 enrolled.

The CDR3 loop spans 15 amino acids. The germline V gene has CDR1 SGHNT and CDR2 YYREEE (reference sequence). The junction had 5 bases not matched to a gene; V was cut back by 1 base and J by 2 bases. The sample's time point: pretreatment peripheral blood. TCRdb's copy holds only in-frame clones and misses some; the assay was immunoSEQ multiplex PCR. The repertoire includes some 120,000 clones, about four fifths of them detected once, and about 2.9% sits in the top ten. This sequence originates from a man aged 50 to 60 with urothelial cancer. The V gene is TRBV5-4, the J gene TRBJ2-5; 7 positions agree with TRBD2. This specimen consisted of PBMCs, obtained around atezolizumab (anti-PD-L1) treatment. CDR3 protein: CASSLPSGSQETQYF. The CDR3 nucleotides are TGTGCCAGCAGCTTGCCTAGCGGATCACAAGAGACCCAGTACTTC.